This TCR beta chain was obtained from a study of blood T cell repertoires in COVID-19 (dated by TCRdb to about 2020). Regarding the complete study: The collaborator samples originated in the United States, Italy and Spain and spanned the acute and convalescent phases of COVID-19. The material from the prospective study consisted of cDNA or gDNA derived from T cells, B-cell-depleted T cells, or PBMCs. The dataset comprised deeply sampled blood TCRbeta repertoires from subjects exposed to, actively infected with, or recovered from COVID-19. A freely available public database, intended as a resource for researchers studying the immune response to SARS-CoV-2, is where the repertoires were released. Samples came from the ongoing ImmuneRACE study (first 160 participants) plus 1,254 subjects from 6 global collaborators. A de-identified subject ID, COVID-19 status, age in years and sex were almost always included in the sample metadata. HLA class I and class II types, where available, came from metadata supplied by the sample provider rather than from assay-based typing.

TCRbeta CDR3 regions were amplified from genomic DNA using the immunoSEQ Assay, a bias-controlled multiplex PCR. The study's own analysis went as follows. The number of nucleated cells in each sample was estimated from the amplification of reference gene primers within the assay. To quantify the absolute abundance of each unique TCRbeta CDR3 rearrangement, sequence reads were collapsed and filtered. Productive Simpson clonality was computed per sample as the square root of Simpson's diversity index over productive rearrangements. TCRdb holds this immuneACCESS table with in-frame rearrangements only. Some clones are missing; in checked studies, unresolved V genes explain under half, and the rest has no known cause. That table supplies the V and J calls and clone size; D and trimming were determined from the DNA. The sample table lists fewer than 500,000 clones, approximately 89% of them with a count of one. Under 1.5% of the sample lies in the top ten.

Broad study findings and their caveats: Clinical and demographic metadata were provided uncurated, with the amount varying by source and participant.

Deletion took 5 bases off V and 1 base off J, with a span of 11 bases between the germline ends. There are 14 amino acids in the CDR3, from cysteine to phenylalanine inclusive. The retained sequence is limited to the CDR3, 42 bases, with the frame set at the first base. The CDR1 and CDR2 encoded by the germline V gene are LGHNA and YSLEER. A note on this clone: The antigen it binds to is not known. Base quality data are lacking; no much larger clone is found one base away.

In the prospective study, participants were roughly 18 to 89 years old, resided in 24 geographic areas of the United States, and were enrolled through a virtual design. To assign participants to cohorts, the prospective study relied on clinical history that participants themselves reported in a screening survey and a study questionnaire. ImmuneRACE Cohort 3 recovered participants were defined by two consecutive negative NP/OP PCR tests, healthcare professional clearance, or symptom resolution. Each participant in the prospective study had whole blood, serum and a nasopharyngeal or oropharyngeal swab collected by mobile phlebotomists. Participants in the prospective study had the option to provide additional blood draws and questionnaires over an approximately 2-month period. Before DNA extraction, blood samples from the prospective study were shipped at room temperature or frozen.

The chain couples TRBV4-3 to TRBJ1-2; confidence is insufficient to name the D gene. Sequencing was done on a sample of PBMCs or T cells enriched from blood (not recorded which). The TCR sequence derives from a man aged 30 to 39 who had recovered from COVID-19. CDR3 sequence: CASSLSTLNYGYTF. The DNA sequence reads TGCGCCAGCAGCTTATCTACCCTTAACTATGGCTACACCTTC.